The 17 T cell receptor beta chains given below trace back to one sample, sequenced in a study of T cell responses to AZD1222 COVID-19 vaccine. Profiled with immunoSEQ multiplex PCR; TCRdb holds only in-frame clones, not every one. Here the sample spans about 110,000 clones, around 88% being singletons. The sequencing here drew on peripheral blood, taken 28 days after the second AZD1222 dose. The receptors were gathered from an adult who received the AZD1222 COVID-19 vaccine.

J is TRBJ1-5 and V is TRBV19, with D perhaps TRBD1 (5 bases). Germline V gene data show CDR1 as LNHDA and CDR2 as SQIVND (reference sequence). The CDR3 is made up of 14 amino acids. With 3 bases removed from V and 5 bases from J, the gap between germline ends came to 11 bases. CDR3 sequence reads: CASSIWGTHQPQHF. CDR3 coding DNA: TGTGCCAGTAGTATCTGGGGGACCCATCAGCCCCAGCATTTT.

The rearrangement links TRBV6-5 to TRBJ2-5; TRBD1 matches 9 bases. CDR3 length: 13 amino acids. CDR1 is MNHEY, CDR2 SVGAGI, per germline. Trimming cost V 6 bases and J 5 bases; bases outside gene matches: 4. The CDR3 is CASSRDRDETQYF. CDR3 nucleotides: TGTGCCAGCAGCCGGGACAGGGACGAGACCCAGTACTTC.

The rearrangement joins TRBV5-4 to TRBJ2-7; 8 nucleotides match TRBD1. CDR1 is SGHNT, CDR2 YYREEE, per germline (reference sequence). V shed 4 bases and J 3 bases; nucleotides not matched to a gene: 3. The CDR3 is 13 amino acids. The CDR3 sequence: CASSTGQGYEQYF. The CDR3 nucleotides read TGTGCCAGCAGCACTGGACAGGGCTACGAGCAGTACTTC.

The chain recombines TRBV6-2 or TRBV6-3 with TRBJ2-2; the D gene is possibly TRBD1 (5 bases). The CDR3 sequence is 13 residues long. From germline, CDR1 is MNHEY and CDR2 SVGEGT. Trimming took off 5 bases at V and 9 bases at J, with 13 bases between the two ends. This CDR3 is CASSGGAVRELFF. The CDR3, as DNA: TGTGCCAGCAGTGGTGGGGCGGTCAGGGAGCTGTTTTTT.

The DNA for the CDR3 is TGTGCCAGCAGCTTAGGGGGGAATAAGCTCTCCTATAATTCACCCCTCCACTTT. This sequence encodes CASSLGGNKLSYNSPLHF. The V and J genes are TRBV11-2 and TRBJ1-6; D perhaps matches TRBD1 (5 bases). The germline V gene has CDR1 SGHAT and CDR2 FQNNGV. CDR3 length: 18 amino acids. The ends were cut back, 1 base at V and 0 bases at J, with 13 bases in the middle.

The chain couples TRBV19 to TRBJ1-5; the D is unclear. Trimming shortened V by 6 bases and J by 0 bases, and 12 bases separated the two germline ends. Germline V gene data show CDR1 as LNHDA and CDR2 as SQIVND (reference sequence). This CDR3 spans 15 amino acids. For the CDR3, the DNA is TGTGCCAGTAGGGACGAGATCTATAGCAATCAGCCCCAGCATTTT. Encoded protein: CASRDEIYSNQPQHF.

J is TRBJ1-5 and V is TRBV6-5; 8 bases are shared with TRBD1. The junction had 10 bases not matched to a gene; V was cut back by 7 bases and J by 5 bases. The V gene's germline CDR1 is MNHEY and CDR2 SVGAGI. The CDR3 loop spans 15 amino acids. DNA of the CDR3: TGTGCCAGCAAGGGCCCAGGGGGCGGAGATCAGCCCCAGCATTTT. This translates into CASKGPGGGDQPQHF.

The rearrangement links TRBV3-1 (or the pseudogene TRBV3-2) to TRBJ1-6, with D tentatively TRBD1 (5 bases). Germline V gene data show CDR1 as LGHDT and CDR2 as YNNKEL (reference sequence). This CDR3 has 16 residues. The V end was cut by 5 bases, the J end by 3 bases, with 14 bases between. In DNA form, the CDR3 reads TGTGCCAGCAGCTTACGGTCGGGGGTCTATAATTCACCCCTCCACTTT. Translated: CASSLRSGVYNSPLHF.

This sequence joins TRBV6-2 or TRBV6-3 and TRBJ1-1, with TRBD1 matching 9 bases. V lost 5 bases and J lost 6; bases outside the gene matches: 10. Looked up from germline, CDR1 is MNHEY and CDR2 is SVGEGT. The CDR3 spans 15 residues. The CDR3 bases are TGTGCCAGCAGTCGTCCCTTACAGGGGGCAGCTGAAGCTTTCTTT. This encodes CASSRPLQGAAEAFF.

The chain uses TRBV5-1 and TRBJ2-7, with 8 bases that match TRBD1. Germline V CDR1 and CDR2: SGHRS, YFSETQ. This CDR3 spans 15 amino acids. The J segment lost 2 bases and the V segment lost 4 bases, leaving 8 bases of the junction unmatched. The CDR3 spells CASSRQGQGAYEQYF. The CDR3 DNA sequence: TGCGCCAGCAGCAGGCAAGGACAGGGAGCCTACGAGCAGTACTTC.

The count of this clone is one. CDR3 in DNA: TGTGCCAGCAGTCCCCGGGGGGCGCGCCATGGCTACACCTTC. This encodes CASSPRGARHGYTF. The rearrangement joins TRBV27 to TRBJ1-2; D is possibly TRBD1 (6 bases). Trimming cost V 5 bases and J 6 bases, with 16 bases left between them. This CDR3 is 14 amino acids long. Germline-derived CDR1 and CDR2 are MNHEY and SMNVEV (reference sequence).

The V gene is TRBV28, the J gene TRBJ2-1; D perhaps matches TRBD1 (5 bases). V was clipped by 6 bases and J by 4 bases, with 13 bases between them. The germline gives CDR1 MDHEN, CDR2 SYDVKM. The CDR3 spans 14 residues. The CDR3: CASSTGVEYNEQFF. Here the CDR3 DNA reads TGTGCCAGCAGCACAGGAGTCGAGTACAATGAGCAGTTCTTC.

The CDR3 sequence: CASSAPRQLNQPQHF. As DNA, the CDR3 is TGTGCCAGCAGTGCCCCCCGTCAGCTGAATCAGCCCCAGCATTTT. V gene TRBV6-4 combines with J gene TRBJ1-5; D gene ambiguous. The CDR3 sequence is 15 residues long. The germline CDR1 and CDR2 sequences are MRHNA and SNTAGT. Trimming shortened V by 4 bases and J by 4 bases, and 14 bases separated the two germline ends.

The V call is TRBV14, the J call TRBJ1-4, with D maybe TRBD1 (5 bases). Trimming stripped 1 base from V and 7 bases from J, with 13 bases between. The CDR3 is made up of 15 amino acids. Germline CDR1 reads SGHDN; CDR2 reads FVKESK. CDR3 protein: CASSQVGGEAEKLFF. The CDR3 DNA reads TGTGCCAGCAGCCAAGTAGGAGGGGAGGCTGAAAAACTGTTTTTT. Using reference TRBV14 and TRBJ1-4 for the parts outside the CDR3, the full variable domain is EAGVTQFPSHSVIEKGQTVTLRCDPISGHDNLYWYRRVMGKEIKFLLHFVKESKQDESGMPNNRFLAERTGGTYSTLKVQPAELEDSGVYFCASSQVGGEAEKLFFGSGTQLSVL.

The chain carries TRBV29-1 and TRBJ1-1; D is unclear. CDR3 length: 14 residues. With 0 bases removed from V and 3 bases from J, the gap between germline ends came to 11 bases. Germline assignment: CDR1 SQVTM and CDR2 ANQGSEA. CDR3 loop: CSVEDRVVDTEAFF. The CDR3 region has the DNA TGCAGCGTTGAAGATCGGGTAGTGGACACTGAAGCTTTCTTT.

V and J are TRBV3-1 (or the pseudogene TRBV3-2) and TRBJ2-3; 11 bases map to TRBD2. The length of the CDR3 is 17 residues. Germline assignment: CDR1 LGHDT and CDR2 YNNKEL (reference sequence). Losses at the gene ends were 3 bases for V and 7 bases for J; bases not matched to a gene: 12. The CDR3: CASSQEWIAGGQNTQYF. DNA for the CDR3: TGTGCCAGCAGCCAGGAATGGATAGCGGGGGGGCAAAATACGCAGTATTTT.

The chain links TRBV13 to TRBJ2-1; D may correspond to TRBD1 or TRBD2 (5 bases each). This CDR3 is 15 amino acids long. V lost 8 bases and J lost 12, with 26 bases in between. Germline assignment: CDR1 PRHDT and CDR2 FYEKMQ (reference sequence). CDR3 sequence reads: CASYLWGTPISGQFF. DNA of the CDR3: TGTGCCAGCTATCTCTGGGGGACCCCAATATCGGGGCAGTTCTTC. The complete variable domain, with remaining parts taken from reference TRBV13 and TRBJ2-1, reads AAGVIQSPRHLIKEKRETATLKCYPIPRHDTVYWYQQGPGQDPQFLISFYEKMQSDKGSIPDRFSAQQFSDYHSELNMSSLELGDSALYFCASYLWGTPISGQFFGPGTRLTVL.